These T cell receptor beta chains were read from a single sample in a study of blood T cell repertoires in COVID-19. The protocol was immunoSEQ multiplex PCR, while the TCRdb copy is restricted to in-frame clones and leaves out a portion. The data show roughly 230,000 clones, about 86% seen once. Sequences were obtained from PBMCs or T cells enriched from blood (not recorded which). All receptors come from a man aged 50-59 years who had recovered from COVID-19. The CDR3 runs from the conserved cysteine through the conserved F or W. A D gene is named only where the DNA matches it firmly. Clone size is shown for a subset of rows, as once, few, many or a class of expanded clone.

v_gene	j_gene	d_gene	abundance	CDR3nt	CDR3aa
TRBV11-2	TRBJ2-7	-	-	TGTGCCAGCTTAGGATCCCCGGCAGGTGCAGGCGAGCAGTACTTC	CASLGSPAGAGEQYF
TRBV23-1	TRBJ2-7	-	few	TGCGCCAGCAGTCATGGCGGGATCAGAATTAGCTACGAGCAGTACTTC	CASSHGGIRISYEQYF
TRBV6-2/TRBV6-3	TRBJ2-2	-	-	TGTGCCAGCAGTTACCACATAAGTACTAAGGAAGCCGGGGAGCTGTTTTTT	CASSYHISTKEAGELFF
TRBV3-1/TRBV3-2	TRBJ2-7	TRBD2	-	TGTGCCAGCAGCCATACTTTACTAGCGGGTGGCTCCTACGAGCAGTACTTC	CASSHTLLAGGSYEQYF
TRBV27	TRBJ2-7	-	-	TGTGCCAGCAGACTAGGAACAGGGTACGAGCAGTACTTC	CASRLGTGYEQYF
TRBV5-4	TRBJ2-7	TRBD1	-	TGTGCCAGCAGCCACGAGACAGGGTGGAACGAGCAGTACTTC	CASSHETGWNEQYF
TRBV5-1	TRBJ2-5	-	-	TGCGCCAGCAGCGTAGCAGAGACCCAGTACTTC	CASSVAETQYF
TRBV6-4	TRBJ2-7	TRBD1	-	TGTGCCAGCAGTGACTTCGTCCGGGACAGGGAGTCCTACGAGCAGTACTTC	CASSDFVRDRESYEQYF
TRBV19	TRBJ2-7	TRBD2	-	TGTGCCAGTAGTGGGGGACTAGCGGGAGACCCCTACGAGCAGTACTTC	CASSGGLAGDPYEQYF
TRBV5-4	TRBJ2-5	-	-	TGTGCCAGCGGTATGACGGGTGCGCGGGAGACCCAGTACTTC	CASGMTGARETQYF
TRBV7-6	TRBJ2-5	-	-	TGTGCCAGCAGCCCTACGCGGGGGACCCAGTACTTC	CASSPTRGTQYF
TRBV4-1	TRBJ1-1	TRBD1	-	TGCGCCAGCCTGTCCGGGACAGGGATGAACACTGAAGCTTTCTTT	CASLSGTGMNTEAFF
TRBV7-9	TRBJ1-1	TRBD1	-	TGTGCCAGCATTCCAGGGAAGGGGCAGGGGGCTTTCGGTGAAGCTTTCTTT	CASIPGKGQGAFGEAFF
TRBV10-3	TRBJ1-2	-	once	TGTGCCATCAGTGGCTCACAGGGCGACTATGGCTACACCTTC	CAISGSQGDYGYTF
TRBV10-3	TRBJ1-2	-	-	TGTGCCACCGGGACTCTCTGGGGCTACACCTTC	CATGTLWGYTF
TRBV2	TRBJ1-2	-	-	TGTGCCAGCAGTGAACTAGGCTACACCTTC	CASSELGYTF
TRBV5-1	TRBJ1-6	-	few	TGCGCCAGCAGCTTACAGGGTAGCAATTCACCCCTCCACTTT	CASSLQGSNSPLHF
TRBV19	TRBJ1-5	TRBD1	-	TGTGCCAGTAGTACCTATCCGGACAGGGTGGGTCAGCCCCAGCATTTT	CASSTYPDRVGQPQHF
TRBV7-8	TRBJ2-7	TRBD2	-	TGTGCCAGCAGCCGAGTTCCACTAGCGGGGAATCTTCGGGAGCAGTACTTC	CASSRVPLAGNLREQYF
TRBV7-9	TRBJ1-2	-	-	TGTGCCAGCAGCCCGTTTTTGGGGGCGATTTTGATTTATGGCTACACCTTC	CASSPFLGAILIYGYTF
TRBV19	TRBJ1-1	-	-	TGTGCCAGTAGTACTCCAGCGATGAACACTGAAGCTTTCTTT	CASSTPAMNTEAFF
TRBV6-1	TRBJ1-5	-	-	TGTGCCAGCAGTGAAGCTGGTCCCCCCAACATAAGCAATCAGCCCCAGCATTTT	CASSEAGPPNISNQPQHF
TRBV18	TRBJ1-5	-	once	TGTGCCAGCTCACCACCACCCGGGGGGGTACAGCCCCAGCATTTT	CASSPPPGGVQPQHF
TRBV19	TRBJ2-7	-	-	TGTGCCAGTAGCCTACAGGGCTACGAGCAGTACTTC	CASSLQGYEQYF
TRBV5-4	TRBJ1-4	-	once	TGTGCCAGCAGCTTGGCCTTGGGAGGAGGCGAAAAACTGTTTTTT	CASSLALGGGEKLFF
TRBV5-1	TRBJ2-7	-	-	TGCGCCAGCAGCTCCATTGACTCCACCTACGAGCAGTACTTC	CASSSIDSTYEQYF
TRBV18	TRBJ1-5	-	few	TGTGCCAGCTCACCATCGGACAAGGGCAATCAGCCCCAGCATTTT	CASSPSDKGNQPQHF
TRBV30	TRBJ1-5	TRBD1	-	TGTGCCTGGAGTCATGGACAGGGGGACAATCAGCCCCAGCATTTT	CAWSHGQGDNQPQHF
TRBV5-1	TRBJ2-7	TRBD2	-	TGCGCCAGCAGCTCCGCCGGGACTAGCGGGGGCCCCTACGAGCAGTACTTC	CASSSAGTSGGPYEQYF
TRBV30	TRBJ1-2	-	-	TGTGCCTGGACCTCCTCCCGTCCCTACTATGGCTACACCTTC	CAWTSSRPYYGYTF
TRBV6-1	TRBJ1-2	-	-	TGTGCCAGCAGTGAAGGGATTTCCTCGGGCTATGGCTACACCTTC	CASSEGISSGYGYTF
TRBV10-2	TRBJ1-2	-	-	TGCGCCAGCAGCTCGCGGGGCCCCGATGGCTACACCTTC	CASSSRGPDGYTF
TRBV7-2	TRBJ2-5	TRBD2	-	TGTGCCAGCAGCTTCTCGACTAGCGGGGGCACCCAAGAGACCCAGTACTTC	CASSFSTSGGTQETQYF
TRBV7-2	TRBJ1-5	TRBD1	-	TGTGCCAGCAGCTTAGGGGGCACAGGGGGCGTTAGCAATCAGCCCCAGCATTTT	CASSLGGTGGVSNQPQHF
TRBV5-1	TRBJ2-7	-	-	TGCGCCAGCAGCAGGGGGGGGAGCTCCTACGAGCAGTACTTC	CASSRGGSSYEQYF
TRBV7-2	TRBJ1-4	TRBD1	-	TGTGCCAGCAGTCGATTTCCGGGACAGACTAATGAAAAACTGTTTTTT	CASSRFPGQTNEKLFF
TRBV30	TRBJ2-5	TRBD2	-	TGTGCCTGGGGACTAGCGGGGGGACGATGGGCCCAGTACTTC	CAWGLAGGRWAQYF
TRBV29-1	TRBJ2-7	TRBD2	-	TGCAGCGTTGGCGGCGGGGGGGGATACGAGCAGTACTTC	CSVGGGGGYEQYF
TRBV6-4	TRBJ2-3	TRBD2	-	TGTGCCAGCAGTGAAGGACTAGCTAGCACAGATACGCAGTATTTT	CASSEGLASTDTQYF
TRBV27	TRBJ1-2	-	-	TGTGCCAGCAGTCCGGGGGGCTTGGTGGGGCAGGACTATGGCTACACCTTC	CASSPGGLVGQDYGYTF
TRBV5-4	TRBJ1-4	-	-	TGTGCCAGCAGCTTGATCGCCGGGGGTCTTGTTGAAAAACTGTTTTTT	CASSLIAGGLVEKLFF
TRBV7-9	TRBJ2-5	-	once	TGTGCCAGCAGCCCAGGGACTCAAGAGACCCAGTACTTC	CASSPGTQETQYF
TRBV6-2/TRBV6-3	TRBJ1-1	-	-	TGTGCCAGCAGCCACGAGAGGCTGGCCCAAGCTTTCTTT	CASSHERLAQAFF
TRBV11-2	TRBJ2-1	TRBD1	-	TGTGCCAGCAGCCCGACTTGGACAGGGGGGGTCAATGAGCAGTTCTTC	CASSPTWTGGVNEQFF
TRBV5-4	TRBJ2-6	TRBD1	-	TGTGCCAGCAGCTTCTCGCCAGGGGGCGGCTCTGGGGCCAACGTCCTGACTTTC	CASSFSPGGGSGANVLTF
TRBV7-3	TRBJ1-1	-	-	TGTGCCAGCAGTAAAGGACAGATCAACACTGAAGCTTTCTTT	CASSKGQINTEAFF
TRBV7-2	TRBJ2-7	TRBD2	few	TGTGCCAGCAGCCTCGGACTAGTCTCCTACGAGCAGTACTTC	CASSLGLVSYEQYF
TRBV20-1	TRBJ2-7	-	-	TGCAGTGCTGCTCGGGGAGACGAGCAGTACTTC	CSAARGDEQYF
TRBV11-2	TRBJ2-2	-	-	TGTGCCAGCAGCCCCGGTGTGGGGCGCGGGGAGCTGTTTTTT	CASSPGVGRGELFF
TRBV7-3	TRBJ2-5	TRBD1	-	TGTGCCAGCAGCAAAGGACAGGATGGGACCCAGTACTTC	CASSKGQDGTQYF